This T cell receptor beta chain was captured by sequencing in a study of naive CD8 T cells in extremely preterm neonates. The study, taken as a whole, reports: Relative to older groups, preterm infants had shorter, less trimmed CDR3s with fewer N additions.

This clone was recorded once. Its specificity is unknown. CDR1 is LGHNA and CDR2 is YNFKEQ in the germline V gene. The CDR3 covers 16 residues. Trimming took 2 bases from V and 3 from J, leaving 16 bases between them. Elective cesarean births at roughly 37-41 weeks, without labor or membrane rupture, supplied the cord blood. Per sample, roughly 20,000 to 100,000 naive CD8+ cells were sorted. TCRdb's copy holds only in-frame clones and misses some; the assay was immunoSEQ multiplex PCR. The sample has 8,000 or so clones, just under 98% seen once; the top ten hold about 0.35%. The sequence was collected from a newborn in good health. Sequenced material: naive CD8+ T cells from cord blood. This chain connects TRBV4-2 to TRBJ1-2; TRBD1 is a possible D gene (6 bases). CDR3 in DNA: TGTGCCAGCAGCCAAAGGTCCGGGGGGCGCGACTATGGCTACACCTTC. This encodes CASSQRSGGRDYGYTF.